The 27 T cell receptor beta chains below all came from one sample that was sequenced in a study of brain T cells in children with intractable seizures. The time point is: blood from clinic visit 5 months post-surgery; TSC patient then seizure free. TCRdb's table, derived via immunoSEQ multiplex PCR, lists solely in-frame clones and lacks some. The data show about 350,000 clones, about 93% seen once. This material consisted of peripheral blood, taken 4 to 5 months after surgery. Receptor source: a boy younger than two with tuberous sclerosis and intractable seizures.

The chain employs TRBV4-1 and TRBJ1-5; no reliable D call. With 3 bases removed from V and 1 base from J, the gap between germline ends came to 4 bases. The CDR3 contains 13 residues. Germline V gives CDR1 MGHRA, CDR2 YSYEKL. CDR3 sequence reads: CASSHESNQPQHF. CDR3 DNA: TGCGCCAGCAGCCACGAAAGCAATCAGCCCCAGCATTTT.

V and J are TRBV23-1 and TRBJ2-7, with D perhaps given as TRBD1 or TRBD2 (5 bases each). TRBV23-1 is sorted into the ORF group, with uncertain function. CDR3 length: 10 residues. The V gene lost 4 bases and the J gene lost 12 bases, with 10 bases spanning the gap. For the CDR3, the DNA is TGCGCCAGCAGTCCTCAGGGACGGTACTTC. The encoded protein is CASSPQGRYF.

The J gene is TRBJ2-2, the V gene TRBV6-5; D remains ambiguous. V shed 8 bases and J shed 2 bases, with 3 bases lying between them. Germline values: CDR1 MNHEY, CDR2 SVGAGI. The CDR3 sequence is 11 residues long. This chain's CDR3 is CASYNTGELFF. CDR3 sequence (DNA): TGTGCCAGCTACAACACCGGGGAGCTGTTTTTT.

The chain links TRBV5-4 to TRBJ2-6, with D maybe TRBD1 (5 bases). The CDR3 is made up of 20 amino acids. The V gene's germline CDR1 is SGHNT and CDR2 YYREEE (reference sequence). V lost 4 bases, J lost 0 bases, and 23 bases lay in between. This CDR3 is CASSPSHFLGHSSGANVLTF. The CDR3 nucleotides are TGTGCCAGCAGCCCCTCTCATTTCCTCGGACATTCCTCTGGGGCCAACGTCCTGACTTTC.

The chain joins TRBV12-3 or TRBV12-4 to TRBJ2-5, with D hard to call. The V and J ends lost 6 bases and 3 bases respectively, with 8 bases between them. The CDR3 runs to 12 residues. CDR3 DNA sequence: TGTGCCAGCAGCCCGACGGAAGAGACCCAGTACTTC. Its translation is CASSPTEETQYF.

The chain carries TRBV7-9 and TRBJ1-1; weak D call: TRBD1 (6 bases). Germline CDR1 reads SEHNR; CDR2 reads FQNEAQ (reference sequence). V lost 5 bases and J 0 bases, leaving 22 bases between the germline ends. The CDR3 runs to 18 residues. CDR3 loop: CASSTPGAPHNMNTEAFF. The CDR3 DNA follows: TGTGCCAGCAGCACTCCAGGGGCCCCCCATAACATGAACACTGAAGCTTTCTTT.

The CDR3 nucleotides read TGCGCCAGCAGCGGAGAGTCTAACTCCTACGAGCAGTACTTC. Translation: CASSGESNSYEQYF. V is TRBV5-1 and J is TRBJ2-7; the D is unclear. Germline CDR1 and CDR2: SGHRS and YFSETQ. The V end was cut by 4 bases, the J end by 0 bases, with 11 bases between. The CDR3 runs to 14 residues.

This clone occurred once. The rearrangement uses TRBV5-6 and TRBJ2-7; 8 nucleotides align to TRBD2. Per the germline V gene, CDR1 is SGHDT and CDR2 is YYEEEE. Losses at the gene ends were 0 bases for V and 3 bases for J; bases not matched to a gene: 2. This CDR3 region has 14 residues. CDR3 DNA sequence: TGTGCCAGCAGCTTGGTGAGCGGGAGCTACGAGCAGTACTTC. It specifies CASSLVSGSYEQYF.

V is TRBV14 and J is TRBJ2-3; D call uncertain. There are 17 residues in the CDR3. V was clipped by 4 bases and J by 2 bases, with 19 bases between them. Germline-derived CDR1 and CDR2 are SGHDN and FVKESK. The CDR3 region is CASSPGITGPNTDTQYF. CDR3 DNA: TGTGCCAGCAGCCCTGGAATAACCGGGCCAAACACAGATACGCAGTATTTT.

This clone turned up a few times. The V and J genes are TRBV10-1 and TRBJ2-2; D is undetermined. The germline gives CDR1 WNHNN, CDR2 SYGVQD (reference sequence). Trimming shortened V by 4 bases and J by 3 bases, and 3 bases separated the two germline ends. This CDR3 contains 12 residues. CDR3 residues: CASSVDTGELFF. DNA for the CDR3: TGCGCCAGCAGTGTTGACACCGGGGAGCTGTTTTTT.

The chain combines TRBV10-3 with TRBJ2-5, with D unresolved. Trimming took off 3 bases at V and 4 bases at J, with 6 bases between the two ends. There are 12 residues in the CDR3. Germline V gives CDR1 ENHRY, CDR2 SYGVKD. The CDR3 sequence: CAISDFRETQYF. The CDR3 bases are TGTGCCATCAGTGACTTCCGAGAGACCCAGTACTTC.

The genes are TRBV30 and TRBJ1-1, with D perhaps matching TRBD1 (5 bases). The CDR3 runs to 13 residues. Germline values: CDR1 GTSNPN, CDR2 SVGIG (reference sequence). Trimming shortened V by 2 bases and J by 3 bases, and 10 bases separated the two germline ends. CDR3 nucleotide sequence: TGTGCCTGGAGTCCCGGGGCGCACACTGAAGCTTTCTTT. Amino acids: CAWSPGAHTEAFF.

The chain's CDR3 is CASSVYAAGELFF. CDR3 DNA: TGTGCCAGCAGTGTTTATGCGGCCGGGGAGCTGTTTTTT. V is TRBV25-1 and J is TRBJ2-2; D uncertain. CDR3 length equals 13 residues. Germline CDR1 reads MGHDK; CDR2 reads SYGVNS. V lost 4 bases to trimming and J lost 6 bases, with 9 bases between them.

V is TRBV4-2 and J is TRBJ2-3; perhaps TRBD2 as D (6 bases). With 4 bases removed from V and 5 bases from J, the gap between germline ends came to 19 bases. CDR3 length: 16 residues. Germline lookup yields CDR1 LGHNA and CDR2 YNFKEQ. DNA for the CDR3: TGTGCCAGCAGCCCCACATGGCGGGAACGGGGAGATACGCAGTATTTT. Translated: CASSPTWRERGDTQYF.

This sequence joins TRBV6-1 and TRBJ2-1; D is ambiguous. The CDR3 covers 14 residues. V was shortened by 5 bases and J by 6 bases, with 14 bases between the two germline ends. The germline V gene has CDR1 MNHNS and CDR2 SASEGT. CDR3: CASSYNLGSNEQFF. The CDR3 DNA reads as TGTGCCAGCAGTTATAACCTTGGCAGCAATGAGCAGTTCTTC.

The chain employs TRBV27 and TRBJ2-5; 7 bases are shared with TRBD2. After removal of 0 bases from V and 12 bases from J, the junction contained 4 bases not matched to a gene. The germline gives CDR1 MNHEY, CDR2 SMNVEV (reference sequence). The CDR3 totals 12 residues. CDR3 region: CASSLSPGLEYF. As DNA, the CDR3 is TGTGCCAGCAGTTTATCCCCCGGACTAGAGTACTTC.

The chain links TRBV18 to TRBJ2-5; D is uncertain. V shed 3 bases and J shed 3 bases, with 5 bases lying between them. CDR1 is KGHSH and CDR2 is LQKENI in the germline V gene. This CDR3 is built from 12 residues. CDR3 protein: CASSPNEETQYF. CDR3 nucleotides: TGTGCCAGCTCACCGAATGAAGAGACCCAGTACTTC. Full variable domain (missing parts from reference TRBV18 and TRBJ2-5): NAGVMQNPRHLVRRRGQEARLRCSPMKGHSHVYWYRQLPEEGLKFMVYLQKENIIDESGMPKERFSAEFPKEGPSILRIQQVVRGDSAAYFCASSPNEETQYFGPGTRLLVL.

The chain has TRBV5-5 and TRBJ2-3; the D is unclear. The CDR3 consists of 12 residues. Germline loops: CDR1 SGHKS, CDR2 YYEKEE (reference sequence). The V end was cut by 4 bases, the J end by 2 bases, with 5 bases between. CDR3: CASSLNTDTQYF. For the CDR3, the DNA is TGTGCCAGCAGCCTAAACACAGATACGCAGTATTTT.

The rearrangement uses TRBV6-2 or TRBV6-3 and TRBJ1-4; D call uncertain. CDR1 and CDR2 from the germline V gene are MNHEY and SVGEGT. The CDR3 length is 13 residues. The V end lost 2 bases, the J end lost 12 bases, and 13 bases lay between the germline ends. As DNA, the CDR3 is TGTGCCAGCAGTTACGGCGAGAGGGTTGAACTGTTTTTT. Translation gives CASSYGERVELFF.

The CDR3 sequence: CASRSQGAGTEAFF. For the CDR3, the DNA is TGTGCCAGCAGGTCGCAGGGGGCTGGGACTGAAGCTTTCTTT. The chain combines TRBV28 with TRBJ1-1; 8 nucleotides line up with TRBD1. The length of the CDR3 is 14 residues. Germline CDR1 and CDR2: MDHEN and SYDVKM. V lost 6 bases to trimming and J lost 5 bases; unmatched junction nucleotides: 8.

Regarding this clone: The same CDR3 can be traced to other DNA sequences in this sample. V is TRBV9 and J is TRBJ1-1; D perhaps matches TRBD1 (5 bases). The V gene lost 0 bases and the J gene lost 3 bases, with 6 bases spanning the gap. Looked up from germline, CDR1 is SGDLS and CDR2 is YYNGEE. This CDR3 region has 13 residues. The CDR3 DNA sequence: TGTGCCAGCAGCGTAGGGGGCGACACTGAAGCTTTCTTT. Encoded protein: CASSVGGDTEAFF.

The chain employs TRBV5-4 and TRBJ2-5, with TRBD2 matching 7 bases. The CDR3 runs to 17 residues. From germline, CDR1 is SGHNT and CDR2 YYREEE (reference sequence). V shed 4 bases, J shed 0 bases, and the junction held 12 bases outside the gene matches. DNA for the CDR3: TGTGCCAGCAGCAGGGGTATGAGGGAGGGTCACCAAGAGACCCAGTACTTC. As protein: CASSRGMREGHQETQYF.

This chain links TRBV27 with TRBJ1-4; a possible D gene is TRBD1 (6 bases). V lost 6 bases, J lost 5 bases, and 16 bases lay in between. The CDR3 consists of 15 residues. In germline, CDR1 is MNHEY, CDR2 SMNVEV (reference sequence). CDR3 nucleotide sequence: TGTGCCAGCAGGAGAAGGGGGGCTGGGAATGAAAAACTGTTTTTT. It yields the protein CASRRRGAGNEKLFF.

The V gene is TRBV10-3, the J gene TRBJ2-7; 9 bases are shared with TRBD2. Germline trimming cut 10 bases from V and 4 bases from J; bases unmatched to any gene: 8. Looked up from germline, CDR1 is ENHRY and CDR2 is SYGVKD. The CDR3 spans 13 residues. DNA of the CDR3: TGTGCCACCAAAGCGGGGGGATCTTACGAGCAGTACTTC. Translating gives CATKAGGSYEQYF.

This chain uses TRBV11-3 with TRBJ2-1; either TRBD1 or TRBD2 may fit D (5 bases each). CDR3 size: 14 residues. V lost 1 base and J lost 3, with 7 bases in between. Germline CDR1 reads SGHNT; CDR2 reads YENEEA. The CDR3 DNA follows: TGTGCCAGCAGCTTAGGAGGGGTCTACAATGAGCAGTTCTTC. It encodes CASSLGGVYNEQFF.

V gene TRBV11-3 combines with J gene TRBJ2-1; D possibly corresponds to TRBD2 (6 bases). This CDR3 spans 13 amino acids. Between the trimmed V and J ends, which lost 5 bases and 6 bases, there was a span of 11 bases. Germline lookup yields CDR1 SGHNT and CDR2 YENEEA. The CDR3 sequence: CASSTRRANEQFF. As DNA, the CDR3 is TGTGCCAGCAGCACCCGGAGGGCCAATGAGCAGTTCTTC.

The chain has TRBV28 and TRBJ2-1; either TRBD1 or TRBD2 may fit D (5 bases each). This CDR3 contains 14 residues. V shed 5 bases and J shed 7 bases, with 15 bases lying between them. Germline V gene data show CDR1 as MDHEN and CDR2 as SYDVKM. CDR3 protein: CASSTTGTVNEQFF. In DNA, the CDR3 is TGTGCCAGCAGTACAACCGGGACGGTAAATGAGCAGTTCTTC. The entire variable domain, with the rest obtained from reference TRBV28 and TRBJ2-1, is as follows: DVKVTQSSRYLVKRTGEKVFLECVQDMDHENMFWYRQDPGLGLRLIYFSYDVKMKEKGDIPEGYSVSREKKERFSLILESASTNQTSMYLCASSTTGTVNEQFFGPGTRLTVL.